The 11 T cell receptor beta chains reported below all come from one sample, sequenced in a study of cytomegalovirus exposure and HLA in healthy donors. A multiplex PCR was run with 60 Vbeta primers and 13 Jbeta primers. Measured with immunoSEQ multiplex PCR; TCRdb has only the in-frame clones, and not every one. The data contain about 170,000 clones, roughly four fifths of them singletons. The sample consisted of PBMCs. The receptor source for this set is a woman in her twenties or thirties in good health and CMV-seropositive.

The genes are TRBV7-8 and TRBJ1-3; possibly TRBD1 for D (6 bases). This CDR3 has 14 amino acids. Germline CDR1 is SGHVS and CDR2 is FQNEAQ. Trimming took off 5 bases at V and 0 bases at J, with 8 bases between the two ends. In DNA form, the CDR3 reads TGTGCCAGCAGCGACAGGATCTCTGGAAACACCATATATTTT. Translated, it gives CASSDRISGNTIYF.

The rearrangement uses TRBV6-1 and TRBJ2-1; TRBD2 matches 7 bases. The CDR3 has 13 residues. With V trimmed by 6 bases and J by 2 bases, 1 base remained unmatched. Germline CDR1 and CDR2: MNHNS and SASEGT. The CDR3 DNA reads TGTGCCAGCAGAGGACTAGCCTACAATGAGCAGTTCTTC. Translated: CASRGLAYNEQFF.

The rearrangement uses TRBV28 and TRBJ1-1, with 12 bases that match TRBD1. Germline CDR1 reads MDHEN; CDR2 reads SYDVKM. J was trimmed by 7 bases and V by 5 bases; bases with no gene match: 8. CDR3 size: 15 residues. The chain's CDR3 is CASSLRDRGRREAFF. The CDR3 DNA is TGTGCCAGCAGTCTCCGGGACAGGGGGCGTCGTGAAGCTTTCTTT.

The rearrangement links TRBV10-3 to TRBJ2-7; TRBD1 might be the D (7 bases). The germline gives CDR1 ENHRY, CDR2 SYGVKD. This CDR3 spans 16 amino acids. The ends were cut back, 7 bases at V and 4 bases at J, with 23 bases in the middle. CDR3 residues: CAIMGAGQEGGYEQYF. The DNA for the CDR3 is TGTGCCATCATGGGGGCCGGACAGGAGGGCGGGTACGAGCAGTACTTC.

This clone was picked up one time. The rearrangement joins TRBV10-1 to TRBJ2-7; 11 positions match TRBD2. The CDR3 covers 15 residues. The V gene end was trimmed by 4 bases and the J gene end by 5 bases; junction bases not matched to a gene: 7. CDR1 WNHNN and CDR2 SYGVQD come from the germline V gene (reference sequence). For the CDR3, the DNA is TGCGCCAGCAGTGGGCTAGCGGGAGGTGTTCACGAGCAGTACTTC. It yields the protein CASSGLAGGVHEQYF.

This clone was counted between two and nine times. This chain uses TRBV13 with TRBJ1-1; 7 bases align to TRBD1. Trimming cost V 5 bases and J 0 bases; bases outside gene matches: 3. Germline CDR1 reads PRHDT; CDR2 reads FYEKMQ (reference sequence). This CDR3 has 14 amino acids. As DNA, the CDR3 is TGTGCCAGCAGCCCGACAGGGCTGAACACTGAAGCTTTCTTT. Translated: CASSPTGLNTEAFF.

The V gene is TRBV5-1, the J gene TRBJ2-1; 12 nucleotides agree with TRBD2. From germline, CDR1 is SGHRS and CDR2 YFSETQ. The ends lost 3 bases at V and 5 bases at J; junction bases unmatched: 3. The CDR3 is made up of 15 amino acids. CDR3 amino acids: CASSWGLAGHNEQFF. The DNA of the CDR3 is TGCGCCAGCAGCTGGGGACTAGCGGGCCACAATGAGCAGTTCTTC. The variable domain in full, completed from reference TRBV5-1 and TRBJ2-1, reads KAGVTQTPRYLIKTRGQQVTLSCSPISGHRSVSWYQQTPGQGLQFLFEYFSETQRNKGNFPGRFSGRQFSNSRSEMNVSTLELGDSALYLCASSWGLAGHNEQFFGPGTRLTVL.

The chain links TRBV5-1 to TRBJ2-3; D might be TRBD2 (5 bases). Trimming cost V 4 bases and J 4 bases, with 19 bases left between them. The length of the CDR3 is 16 residues. Germline V gene data show CDR1 as SGHRS and CDR2 as YFSETQ. CDR3 sequence: CASSPRGGSGPDTQYF. The DNA of the CDR3 is TGCGCCAGCAGCCCCAGAGGTGGCAGCGGCCCAGATACGCAGTATTTT.

The chain carries TRBV2 and TRBJ1-4; a possible D gene is TRBD1 (5 bases). V was cut by 2 bases and J by 7 bases, with 8 bases left in between. The CDR3 spans 13 residues. The germline V gene encodes CDR1 SNHLY and CDR2 FYNNEI. Here the CDR3 DNA reads TGTGCCAGCAGTGAAACAGGCAGTGAAAAACTGTTTTTT. Its protein product is CASSETGSEKLFF.

This chain connects TRBV7-9 to TRBJ2-1, with D perhaps TRBD2 (5 bases). The CDR3 has 14 residues. V lost 0 bases to trimming and J lost 2 bases, with 5 bases between them. Germline CDR1 is SEHNR and CDR2 is FQNEAQ (reference sequence). CDR3 amino acids: CASSLAGAYNEQFF. CDR3 coding DNA: TGTGCCAGCAGCTTAGCGGGAGCCTACAATGAGCAGTTCTTC.

The chain recombines TRBV19 with TRBJ1-1; D is undetermined. CDR1 is LNHDA, CDR2 SQIVND, per germline (reference sequence). CDR3 length equals 16 residues. The V gene lost 3 bases and the J gene lost 0 bases, with 14 bases spanning the gap. CDR3 nucleotides: TGTGCCAGTAGTATTATGACGGGAAAAATGAACACTGAAGCTTTCTTT. This codes for CASSIMTGKMNTEAFF.